This passage covers 15 T cell receptor beta chains from one sample sequenced in a study of blood T cell repertoires in COVID-19. Sequencing used immunoSEQ multiplex PCR; TCRdb keeps in-frame clones, though not all of them. The table lists 300,000 to 400,000 clones, approximately 90% of them singletons. Sequenced input: PBMCs or T cells enriched from blood (not recorded which). These receptor sequences come from a man aged 18 to 30 who had recovered from COVID-19.

This rearrangement joins TRBV6-5 to TRBJ1-2; 7 bases are shared with TRBD1. CDR1 and CDR2 from the germline V gene are MNHEY and SVGAGI. J was trimmed by 4 bases and V by 3 bases; bases with no gene match: 8. The CDR3 extends over 15 amino acids. The CDR3 sequence: CASSYYSRGFYGYTF. CDR3 in DNA: TGTGCCAGCAGTTATTATTCCAGGGGGTTCTATGGCTACACCTTC.

Only a few counts were recorded for this clone. DNA of the CDR3: TGTGCCTGGAACTTACAGGGGGCGAGGGGCTACACCTTC. Translation: CAWNLQGARGYTF. This chain joins TRBV30 and TRBJ1-2; 9 bases match TRBD1. Trimming removed 4 bases from V and 8 bases from J; junction bases left unmatched: 8. CDR3 length: 13 amino acids. Germline CDR1 and CDR2: GTSNPN and SVGIG (reference sequence). The full variable domain, in which reference TRBV30 and TRBJ1-2 provide the parts outside the CDR3, is SQTIHQWPATLVQPVGSPLSLECTVEGTSNPNLYWYRQAAGRGLQLLFYSVGIGQISSEVPQNLSASRPQDRQFILSSKKLLLSDSGFYLCAWNLQGARGYTFGSGTRLTVV.

The V and J genes are TRBV11-1 and TRBJ2-1; 7 positions agree with TRBD2. Germline V gene lookup returns CDR1 SGHAT and CDR2 FQDESV (reference sequence). The CDR3 is 16 residues long. Trimming removed 5 bases from V and 8 bases from J; junction bases left unmatched: 15. The CDR3 DNA follows: TGTGCCAGCAGCCAAGCTGTGGCGGGAGTGGGGGATGAGCAGTTCTTC. Protein sequence: CASSQAVAGVGDEQFF.

CDR3 DNA: TGTGCCAGCAGGTCCGGGACTCCACAAGGTGAAAAACTGTTTTTT. Protein sequence: CASRSGTPQGEKLFF. The chain has TRBV28 and TRBJ1-4, with D possibly being TRBD1 (5 bases). CDR3 length equals 15 residues. V was trimmed by 6 bases and J by 7 bases, leaving 18 bases between them. Germline V lookup: CDR1 MDHEN, CDR2 SYDVKM.

This sequence joins TRBV19 and TRBJ2-7; possibly TRBD1 for D (6 bases). Between the trimmed V and J ends, which lost 5 bases and 2 bases, there was a span of 13 bases. Germline V gene data show CDR1 as LNHDA and CDR2 as SQIVND (reference sequence). The CDR3 has 14 residues. The CDR3 DNA sequence: TGTGCCAGTAGTTACCGGGACACCCCCTACGAGCAGTACTTC. Protein product: CASSYRDTPYEQYF.

CDR3 protein: CSVEGVDGYTF. For the CDR3, the DNA is TGCAGCGTTGAGGGAGTCGATGGCTACACCTTC. This chain uses TRBV29-1 with TRBJ1-2; no firm D call. The CDR3 covers 11 residues. V lost 3 bases to trimming and J lost 6 bases, with 8 bases between them. Germline V gene sequence: CDR1 SQVTM, CDR2 ANQGSEA.

The chain carries TRBV9 and TRBJ2-3; tentative D call: TRBD2 (5 bases). Trimming removed 3 bases from V and 4 bases from J, with 15 bases in between. The CDR3 spans 15 residues. From germline, CDR1 is SGDLS and CDR2 YYNGEE. CDR3 DNA sequence: TGTGCCAGCAGCGGCCGCGGGCTCGGCGCAGATACGCAGTATTTT. Translating it yields CASSGRGLGADTQYF.

The chain employs TRBV19 and TRBJ1-2; 12 bases fit TRBD1. CDR3 size: 17 residues. J lost 0 bases, V lost 4 bases, and 6 bases had no gene match. CDR1 and CDR2 from the germline V gene are LNHDA and SQIVND (reference sequence). CDR3 protein: CASSKSGQGASNYGYTF. The CDR3 bases are TGTGCCAGTAGTAAATCGGGACAGGGGGCTTCTAACTATGGCTACACCTTC.

The CDR3 sequence is CASSYQGLVGNSPLHF. CDR3 coding DNA: TGTGCCAGCAGTTACCAAGGACTTGTCGGGAATTCACCCCTCCACTTT. V usage is TRBV6-5 and J usage is TRBJ1-6; no definite D call. V lost 2 bases and J lost 7, with 15 bases in between. The V gene's germline CDR1 is MNHEY and CDR2 SVGAGI. There are 16 residues in the CDR3.

The chain links TRBV30 to TRBJ1-5; no clear D gene. CDR3 length equals 15 residues. V was shortened by 2 bases and J by 3 bases, with 14 bases between the two germline ends. Germline assignment: CDR1 GTSNPN and CDR2 SVGIG (reference sequence). The CDR3 DNA is TGTGCCTGGAGTAAATCCCGAGGCTACAATCAGCCCCAGCATTTT. It codes for CAWSKSRGYNQPQHF.

This clone was counted once. V gene TRBV12-3 or TRBV12-4 combines with J gene TRBJ1-1, with D possibly being TRBD1 (5 bases). CDR3 size: 13 residues. Deletions cut 5 bases from V and 4 bases from J, with 11 bases between. The CDR3 DNA is TGTGCCAGCAGTGTCCAGGGTCTCACTGAAGCTTTCTTT. Protein: CASSVQGLTEAFF.

The chain carries TRBV18 and TRBJ2-5, with D tentatively TRBD1 (5 bases). Trimming took 3 bases from V and 5 from J, leaving 16 bases between them. Looked up from germline, CDR1 is KGHSH and CDR2 is LQKENI. The CDR3 has 15 residues. The CDR3 reads CASSPAQTARETQYF. The CDR3 DNA reads TGTGCCAGCTCACCGGCTCAGACAGCGAGGGAGACCCAGTACTTC.

The rearrangement links TRBV9 to TRBJ2-1; 8 nucleotides line up with TRBD1. Germline V gene data show CDR1 as SGDLS and CDR2 as YYNGEE. V was clipped by 6 bases and J by 6 bases; unmatched bases: 5. This CDR3 contains 13 residues. The CDR3: CASTRGQANEQFF. The CDR3 nucleotides are TGTGCCAGCACCCGGGGACAGGCCAATGAGCAGTTCTTC.

V gene TRBV28 combines with J gene TRBJ2-1; D is possibly TRBD1 (6 bases). The CDR3 has 15 amino acids. Per germline, CDR1 MDHEN and CDR2 SYDVKM. Trimming pared 2 bases from V and 8 bases from J, leaving 16 bases between. In DNA, the CDR3 is TGTGCCAGCAGTTTAGAGGGGGTCTCGGACGATGAGCAGTTCTTC. Its protein is CASSLEGVSDDEQFF.

V gene TRBV3-1 (or the pseudogene TRBV3-2) combines with J gene TRBJ2-1; 12 nucleotides match TRBD2. Germline CDR1 is LGHDT and CDR2 is YNNKEL (reference sequence). This CDR3 contains 17 residues. Trimming removed 0 bases from V and 9 bases from J; junction bases left unmatched: 9. The CDR3 reads CASSQDSATSGSSEQFF. CDR3 DNA: TGTGCCAGCAGCCAAGATTCGGCGACTAGCGGGAGCAGTGAGCAGTTCTTC.